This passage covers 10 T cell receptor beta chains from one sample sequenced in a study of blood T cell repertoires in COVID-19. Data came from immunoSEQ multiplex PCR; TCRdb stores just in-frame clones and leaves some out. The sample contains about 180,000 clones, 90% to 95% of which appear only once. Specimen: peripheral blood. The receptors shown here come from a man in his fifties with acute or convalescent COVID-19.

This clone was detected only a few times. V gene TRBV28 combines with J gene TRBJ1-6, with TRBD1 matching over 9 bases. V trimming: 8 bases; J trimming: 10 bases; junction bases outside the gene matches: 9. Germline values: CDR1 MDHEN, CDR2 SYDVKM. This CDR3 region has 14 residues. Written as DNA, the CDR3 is TGTGCCAGCCGATCGGGACAGGGTGGGTCACCCCTCCACTTT. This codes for CASRSGQGGSPLHF.

The CDR3 reads CAIRKGQWDNSPLHF. The CDR3 coding sequence is TGTGCCATCAGAAAAGGACAGTGGGATAATTCACCCCTCCACTTT. The V gene is TRBV10-3, the J gene TRBJ1-6; D possibly corresponds to TRBD1 (6 bases). The CDR3 is 15 amino acids. V was shortened by 6 bases and J by 5 bases, with 14 bases between the two germline ends. Germline assignment: CDR1 ENHRY and CDR2 SYGVKD.

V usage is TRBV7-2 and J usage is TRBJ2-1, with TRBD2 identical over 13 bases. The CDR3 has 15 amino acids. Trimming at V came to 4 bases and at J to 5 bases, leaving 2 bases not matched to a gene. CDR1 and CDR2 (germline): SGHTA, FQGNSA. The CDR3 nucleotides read TGTGCCAGCAGCTGGACTAGCGGGAGTGACAATGAGCAGTTCTTC. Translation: CASSWTSGSDNEQFF.

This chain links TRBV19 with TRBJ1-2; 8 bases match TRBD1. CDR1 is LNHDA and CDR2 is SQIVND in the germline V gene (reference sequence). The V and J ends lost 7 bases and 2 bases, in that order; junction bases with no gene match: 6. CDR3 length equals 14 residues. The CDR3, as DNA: TGTGCCAGTACCGTGACAGGGGACAACTATGGCTACACCTTC. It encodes CASTVTGDNYGYTF.

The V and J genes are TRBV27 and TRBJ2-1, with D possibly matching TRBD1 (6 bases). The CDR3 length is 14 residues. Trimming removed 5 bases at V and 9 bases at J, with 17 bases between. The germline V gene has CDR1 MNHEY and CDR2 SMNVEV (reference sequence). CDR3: CASSPGDSLAEQFF. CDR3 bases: TGTGCCAGCAGTCCAGGGGATAGCTTAGCTGAGCAGTTCTTC.

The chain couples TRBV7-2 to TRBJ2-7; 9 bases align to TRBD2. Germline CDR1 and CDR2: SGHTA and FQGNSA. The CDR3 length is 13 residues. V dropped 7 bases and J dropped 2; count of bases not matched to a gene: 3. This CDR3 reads CASKVAGAYEQYF. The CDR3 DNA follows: TGTGCCAGCAAGGTAGCGGGGGCCTACGAGCAGTACTTC.

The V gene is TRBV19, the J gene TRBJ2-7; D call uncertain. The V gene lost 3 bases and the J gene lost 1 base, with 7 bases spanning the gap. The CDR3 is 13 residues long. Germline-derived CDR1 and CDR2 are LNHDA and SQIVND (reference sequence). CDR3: CASSMPRSYEQYF. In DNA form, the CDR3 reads TGTGCCAGTAGTATGCCGCGTTCCTACGAGCAGTACTTC.

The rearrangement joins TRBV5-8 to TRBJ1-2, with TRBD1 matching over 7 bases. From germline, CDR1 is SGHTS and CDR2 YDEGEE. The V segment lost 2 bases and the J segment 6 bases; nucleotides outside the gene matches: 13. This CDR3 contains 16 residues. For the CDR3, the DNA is TGTGCCAGCAGCTTTCCCGGGACAGAGGCTTTACATGGCTACACCTTC. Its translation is CASSFPGTEALHGYTF.

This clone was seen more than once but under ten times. The CDR3 DNA follows: TGTGCCAGTAGTGATGACAGGGTATTCGGTTATGGCTACACCTTC. Translated: CASSDDRVFGYGYTF. The V gene is TRBV19, the J gene TRBJ1-2; 7 bases are a match to TRBD1. J lost 5 bases, V lost 5 bases, and 11 bases had no gene match. CDR1 is LNHDA, CDR2 SQIVND, per germline (reference sequence). The CDR3 length is 15 residues.

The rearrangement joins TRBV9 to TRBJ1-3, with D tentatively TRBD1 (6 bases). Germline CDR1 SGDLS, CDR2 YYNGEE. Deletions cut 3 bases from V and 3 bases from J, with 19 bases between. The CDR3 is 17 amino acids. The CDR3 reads CASSARGTGTIGNTIYF. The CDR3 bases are TGTGCCAGCAGCGCACGAGGCACCGGGACAATTGGAAACACCATATATTTT.